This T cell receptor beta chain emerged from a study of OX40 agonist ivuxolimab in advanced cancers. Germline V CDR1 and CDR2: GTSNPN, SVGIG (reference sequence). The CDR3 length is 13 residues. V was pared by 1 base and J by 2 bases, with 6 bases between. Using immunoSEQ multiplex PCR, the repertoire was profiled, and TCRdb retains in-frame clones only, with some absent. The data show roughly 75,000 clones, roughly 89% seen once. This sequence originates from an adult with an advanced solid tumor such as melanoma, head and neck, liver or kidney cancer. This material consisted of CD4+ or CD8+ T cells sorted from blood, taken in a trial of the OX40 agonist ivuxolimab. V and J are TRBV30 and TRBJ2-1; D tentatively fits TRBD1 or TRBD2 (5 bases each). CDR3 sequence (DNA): TGTGCCTGGAGTGGGGGGACCTACAATGAGCAGTTCTTC. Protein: CAWSGGTYNEQFF. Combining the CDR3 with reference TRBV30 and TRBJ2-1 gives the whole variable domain SQTIHQWPATLVQPVGSPLSLECTVEGTSNPNLYWYRQAAGRGLQLLFYSVGIGQISSEVPQNLSASRPQDRQFILSSKKLLLSDSGFYLCAWSGGTYNEQFFGPGTRLTVL.